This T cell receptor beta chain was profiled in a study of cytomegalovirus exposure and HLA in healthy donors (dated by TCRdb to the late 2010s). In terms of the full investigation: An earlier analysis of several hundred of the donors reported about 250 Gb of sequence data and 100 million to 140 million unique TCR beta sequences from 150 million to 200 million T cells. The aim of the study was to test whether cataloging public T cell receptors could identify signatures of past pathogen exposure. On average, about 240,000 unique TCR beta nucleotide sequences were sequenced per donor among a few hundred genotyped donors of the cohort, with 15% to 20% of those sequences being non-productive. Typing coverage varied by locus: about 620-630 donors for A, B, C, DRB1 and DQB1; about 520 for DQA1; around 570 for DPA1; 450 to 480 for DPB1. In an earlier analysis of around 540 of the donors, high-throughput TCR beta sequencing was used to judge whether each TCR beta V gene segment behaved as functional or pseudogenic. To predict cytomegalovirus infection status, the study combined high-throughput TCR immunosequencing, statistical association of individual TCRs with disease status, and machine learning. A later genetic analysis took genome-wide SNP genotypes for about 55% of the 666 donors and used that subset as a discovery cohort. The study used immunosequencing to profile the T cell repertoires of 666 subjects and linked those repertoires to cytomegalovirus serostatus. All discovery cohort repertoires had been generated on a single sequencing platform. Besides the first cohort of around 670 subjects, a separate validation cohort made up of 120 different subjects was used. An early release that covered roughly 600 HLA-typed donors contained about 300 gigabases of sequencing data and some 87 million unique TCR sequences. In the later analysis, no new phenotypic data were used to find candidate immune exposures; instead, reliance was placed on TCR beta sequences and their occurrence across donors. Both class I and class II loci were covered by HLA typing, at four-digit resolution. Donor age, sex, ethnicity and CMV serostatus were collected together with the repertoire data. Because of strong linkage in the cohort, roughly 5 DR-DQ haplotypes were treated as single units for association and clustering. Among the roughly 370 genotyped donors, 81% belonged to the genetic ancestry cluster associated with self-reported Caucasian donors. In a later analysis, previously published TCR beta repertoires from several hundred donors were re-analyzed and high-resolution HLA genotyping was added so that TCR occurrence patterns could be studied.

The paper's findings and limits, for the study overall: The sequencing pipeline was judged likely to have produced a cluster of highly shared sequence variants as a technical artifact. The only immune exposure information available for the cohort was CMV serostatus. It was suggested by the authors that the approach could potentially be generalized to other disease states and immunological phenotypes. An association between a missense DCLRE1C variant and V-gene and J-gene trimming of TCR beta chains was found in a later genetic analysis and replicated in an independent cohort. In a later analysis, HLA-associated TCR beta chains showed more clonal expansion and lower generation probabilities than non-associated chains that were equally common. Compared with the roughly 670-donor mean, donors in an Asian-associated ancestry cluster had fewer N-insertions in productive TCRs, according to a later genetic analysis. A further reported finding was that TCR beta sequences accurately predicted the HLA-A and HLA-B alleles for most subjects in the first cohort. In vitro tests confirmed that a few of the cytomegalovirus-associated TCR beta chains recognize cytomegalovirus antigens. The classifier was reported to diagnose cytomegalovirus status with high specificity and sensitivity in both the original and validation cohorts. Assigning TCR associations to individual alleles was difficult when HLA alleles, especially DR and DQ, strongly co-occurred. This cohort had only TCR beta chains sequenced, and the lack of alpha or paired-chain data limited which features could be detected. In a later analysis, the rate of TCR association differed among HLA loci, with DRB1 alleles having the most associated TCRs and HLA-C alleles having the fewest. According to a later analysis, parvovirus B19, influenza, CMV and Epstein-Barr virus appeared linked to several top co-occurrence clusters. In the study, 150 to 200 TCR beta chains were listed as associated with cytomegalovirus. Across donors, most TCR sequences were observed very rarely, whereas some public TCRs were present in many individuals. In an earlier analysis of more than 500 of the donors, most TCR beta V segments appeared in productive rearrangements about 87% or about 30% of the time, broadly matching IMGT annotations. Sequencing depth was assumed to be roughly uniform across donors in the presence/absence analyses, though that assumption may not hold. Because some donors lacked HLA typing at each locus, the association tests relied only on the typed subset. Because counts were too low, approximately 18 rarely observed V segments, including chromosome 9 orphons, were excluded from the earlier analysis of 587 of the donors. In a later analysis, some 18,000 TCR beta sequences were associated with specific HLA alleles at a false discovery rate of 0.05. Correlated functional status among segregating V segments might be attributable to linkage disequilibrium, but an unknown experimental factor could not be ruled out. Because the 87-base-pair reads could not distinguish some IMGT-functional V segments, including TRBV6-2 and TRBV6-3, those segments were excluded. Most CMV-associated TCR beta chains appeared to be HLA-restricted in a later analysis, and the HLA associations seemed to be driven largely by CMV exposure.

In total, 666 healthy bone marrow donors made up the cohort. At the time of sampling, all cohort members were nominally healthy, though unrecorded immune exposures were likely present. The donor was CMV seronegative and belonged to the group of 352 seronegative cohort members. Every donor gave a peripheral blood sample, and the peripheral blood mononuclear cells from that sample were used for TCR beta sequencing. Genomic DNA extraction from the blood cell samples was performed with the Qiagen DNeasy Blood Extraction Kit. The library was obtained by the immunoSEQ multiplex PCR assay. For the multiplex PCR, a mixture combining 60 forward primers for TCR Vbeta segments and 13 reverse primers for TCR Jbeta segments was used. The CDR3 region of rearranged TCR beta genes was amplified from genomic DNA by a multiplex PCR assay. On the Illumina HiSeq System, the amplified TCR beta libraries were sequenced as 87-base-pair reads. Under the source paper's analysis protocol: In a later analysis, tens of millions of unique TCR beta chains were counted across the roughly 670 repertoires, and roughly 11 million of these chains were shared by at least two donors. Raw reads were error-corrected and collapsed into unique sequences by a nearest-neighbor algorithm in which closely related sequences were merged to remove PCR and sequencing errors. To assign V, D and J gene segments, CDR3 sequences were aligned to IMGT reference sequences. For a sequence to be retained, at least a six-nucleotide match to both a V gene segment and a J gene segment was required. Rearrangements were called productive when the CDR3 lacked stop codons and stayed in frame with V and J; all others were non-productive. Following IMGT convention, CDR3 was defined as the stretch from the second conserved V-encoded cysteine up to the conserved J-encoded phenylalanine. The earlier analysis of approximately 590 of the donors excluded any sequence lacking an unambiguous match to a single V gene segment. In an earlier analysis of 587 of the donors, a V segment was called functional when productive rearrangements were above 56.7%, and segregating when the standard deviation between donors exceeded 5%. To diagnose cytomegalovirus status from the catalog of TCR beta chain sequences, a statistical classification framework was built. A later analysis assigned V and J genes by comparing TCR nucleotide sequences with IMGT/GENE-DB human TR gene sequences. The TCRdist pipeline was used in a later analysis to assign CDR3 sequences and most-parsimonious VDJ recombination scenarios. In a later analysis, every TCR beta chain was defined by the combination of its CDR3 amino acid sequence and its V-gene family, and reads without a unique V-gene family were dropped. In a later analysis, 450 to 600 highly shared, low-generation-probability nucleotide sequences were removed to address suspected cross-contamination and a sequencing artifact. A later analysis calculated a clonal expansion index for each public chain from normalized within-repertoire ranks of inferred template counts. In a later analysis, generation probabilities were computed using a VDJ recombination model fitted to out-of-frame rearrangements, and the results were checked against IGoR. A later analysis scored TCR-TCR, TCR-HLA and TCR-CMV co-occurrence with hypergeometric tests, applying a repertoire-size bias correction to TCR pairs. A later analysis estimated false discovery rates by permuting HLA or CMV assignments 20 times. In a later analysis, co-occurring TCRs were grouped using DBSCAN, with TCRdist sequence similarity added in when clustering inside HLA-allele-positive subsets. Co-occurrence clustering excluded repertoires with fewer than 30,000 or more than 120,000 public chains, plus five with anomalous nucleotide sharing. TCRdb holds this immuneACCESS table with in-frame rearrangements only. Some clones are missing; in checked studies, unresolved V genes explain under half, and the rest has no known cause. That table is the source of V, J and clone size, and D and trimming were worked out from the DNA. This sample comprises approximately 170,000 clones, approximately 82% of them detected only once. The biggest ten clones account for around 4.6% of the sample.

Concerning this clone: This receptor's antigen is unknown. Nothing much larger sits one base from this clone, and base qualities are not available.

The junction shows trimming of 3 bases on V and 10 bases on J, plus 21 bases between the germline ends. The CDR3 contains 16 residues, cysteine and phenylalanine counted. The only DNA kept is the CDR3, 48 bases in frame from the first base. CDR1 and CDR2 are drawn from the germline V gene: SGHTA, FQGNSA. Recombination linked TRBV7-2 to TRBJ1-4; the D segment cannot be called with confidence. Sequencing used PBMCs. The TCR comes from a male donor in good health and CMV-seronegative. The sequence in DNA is TGTGCCAGCAGCTTGTCGTTCTATGACCCAGGAGGAAAACTGTTTTTT. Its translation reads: CASSLSFYDPGGKLFF.